The rows below give T cell receptor beta chains drawn from one sample of a study of blood T cell repertoires in COVID-19. Assay: immunoSEQ multiplex PCR; the TCRdb copy retains only in-frame clones and omits some. The sample consists of around 500,000 clones, around 85% of them appearing once. Sequencing was carried out using PBMCs or T cells enriched from blood (not recorded which). These receptors were taken from a woman aged 55-69 years who had recovered from COVID-19. Both conserved end residues are part of each CDR3. A D gene is named only where the DNA matches it firmly. Clone size is not always given. Where it is, it says once, few, many or a class for expanded clones.

d_call	v_call	j_call	clone_size	cdr3_aa	cdr3_nt
TRBD1	TRBV5-1	TRBJ2-6	-	CASSRGQGIYSGANVLTF	TGCGCCAGCAGCCGCGGACAGGGGATCTACTCTGGGGCCAACGTCCTGACTTTC
-	TRBV5-6	TRBJ2-2	-	CASSVAPGAGELFF	TGTGCCAGCAGCGTAGCTCCAGGGGCCGGGGAGCTGTTTTTT
-	TRBV24-1	TRBJ2-5	-	CATSDPRLGLETQYF	TGTGCCACCAGTGACCCGAGACTAGGTCTGGAGACCCAGTACTTC
-	TRBV19	TRBJ1-1	-	CASSISLGLVNTEAFF	TGTGCCAGTAGTATTTCCTTGGGACTGGTGAACACTGAAGCTTTCTTT
TRBD1	TRBV20-1	TRBJ1-1	-	CSARGLAAFF	TGCAGTGCCAGGGGGTTGGCAGCTTTCTTT
TRBD1	TRBV5-1	TRBJ2-2	-	CASSLRGQGASGELFF	TGCGCCAGCAGCTTGCGTGGGCAGGGGGCGTCCGGGGAGCTGTTTTTT
TRBD1	TRBV28	TRBJ2-3	-	CASSRGQGGTDTQYF	TGTGCCAGCAGCCGAGGACAGGGCGGGACAGATACGCAGTATTTT
-	TRBV9	TRBJ2-4	-	CASGFADNTIQYF	TGTGCCAGCGGGTTCGCCGACAACACCATTCAGTACTTC
TRBD2	TRBV18	TRBJ2-1	-	CASSPRGTSVNEQFF	TGTGCCAGCTCACCCCGGGGGACTAGTGTTAATGAGCAGTTCTTC
-	TRBV6-5	TRBJ2-7	-	CASSRSRQYEQYF	TGTGCCAGCAGTCGCTCCAGACAGTACGAGCAGTACTTC
-	TRBV12-3/TRBV12-4	TRBJ1-2	-	CASTRTANYGYTF	TGTGCCAGCACCAGAACAGCTAACTATGGCTACACCTTC
-	TRBV29-1	TRBJ2-1	-	CSVTSEGGFDEQFF	TGCAGCGTAACGTCTGAGGGGGGGTTCGATGAGCAGTTCTTC
TRBD1	TRBV27	TRBJ1-5	-	CASRAGTGSYSNQPQHF	TGTGCCAGCAGAGCCGGGACAGGGAGTTATAGCAATCAGCCCCAGCATTTT
TRBD2	TRBV5-4	TRBJ2-5	-	CASSRTGGLGETQYF	TGTGCCAGCAGCCGCACGGGGGGGCTTGGGGAGACCCAGTACTTC
TRBD1	TRBV15	TRBJ1-1	few	CATSRETGHEAFF	TGTGCCACCAGCAGGGAGACAGGGCATGAAGCTTTCTTT
-	TRBV4-1	TRBJ2-3	-	CASSQEGPPDTQYF	TGCGCCAGCAGCCAAGAGGGGCCACCAGATACGCAGTATTTT
TRBD1	TRBV27	TRBJ1-5	-	CASSLAGGNQPQHF	TGTGCCAGCAGTTTAGCAGGGGGGAATCAGCCCCAGCATTTT
-	TRBV27	TRBJ1-2	-	CASSPVFVNYGYTF	TGTGCCAGCAGCCCAGTATTCGTAAACTATGGCTACACCTTC
-	TRBV4-2	TRBJ2-1	-	CASSQGADLLYNEQFF	TGTGCCAGCAGCCAAGGAGCGGACCTCCTTTACAATGAGCAGTTCTTC
-	TRBV10-3	TRBJ1-2	-	CAMTGTPGYGYTF	TGTGCCATGACCGGGACACCCGGATATGGCTACACCTTC
-	TRBV5-4	TRBJ2-2	once	CASSLEGPYTGELFF	TGTGCCAGCAGCTTGGAGGGGCCGTATACCGGGGAGCTGTTTTTT
-	TRBV24-1	TRBJ1-1	-	CATRGRAYTEAFF	TGTGCCACCAGAGGGAGGGCGTACACTGAAGCTTTCTTT
-	TRBV12-3/TRBV12-4	TRBJ1-2	once	CASSTGTHYGYTF	TGTGCCAGCAGTACAGGAACACACTATGGCTACACCTTC
TRBD1	TRBV19	TRBJ1-1	-	CASRGRGLDTEAFF	TGTGCCAGTAGAGGCAGGGGGCTTGACACTGAAGCTTTCTTT
-	TRBV19	TRBJ1-1	-	CASTRGVTEAFF	TGTGCCAGCACTCGGGGGGTAACTGAAGCTTTCTTT
TRBD2	TRBV9	TRBJ2-3	-	CASSVEMGGFTDTQYF	TGTGCCAGCAGCGTAGAGATGGGGGGGTTCACAGATACGCAGTATTTT
-	TRBV5-1	TRBJ1-2	-	CASSSGDGSYGYTF	TGCGCCAGCAGTTCCGGGGATGGGAGCTATGGCTACACCTTC
-	TRBV19	TRBJ1-2	-	CASSIYGMGQDYGYTF	TGTGCCAGTAGTATTTATGGAATGGGCCAGGACTATGGCTACACCTTC
-	TRBV18	TRBJ1-1	-	CASSPTVISSAEAFF	TGTGCCAGCTCACCTACAGTGATCAGTTCGGCTGAAGCTTTCTTT
TRBD1	TRBV5-1	TRBJ2-7	-	CASSPTGGAGYEQYF	TGCGCCAGCAGCCCCACAGGGGGCGCAGGCTACGAGCAGTACTTC
-	TRBV5-5	TRBJ1-2	-	CASSLAPTGNYGYTF	TGTGCCAGCAGCTTGGCACCCACGGGTAACTATGGCTACACCTTC
TRBD1	TRBV5-1	TRBJ2-1	-	CASSPRQGSSYNEQFF	TGCGCCAGCAGCCCGCGACAGGGGAGCTCCTACAATGAGCAGTTCTTC
TRBD1	TRBV5-1	TRBJ2-2	few	CASSPGQGTGELFF	TGCGCCAGCAGTCCGGGACAGGGGACCGGGGAGCTGTTTTTT
-	TRBV30	TRBJ1-1	-	CAWHRDWGTEAFF	TGTGCCTGGCATAGGGACTGGGGCACTGAAGCTTTCTTT
-	TRBV5-1	TRBJ1-4	-	CASSLVGTGEEKLFF	TGCGCCAGCAGCTTGGTAGGGACGGGGGAGGAAAAACTGTTTTTT
TRBD1	TRBV3-1/TRBV3-2	TRBJ1-2	-	CASSQVGGTGYGYTF	TGTGCCAGCAGCCAAGTAGGGGGCACGGGCTATGGCTACACCTTC
-	TRBV10-3	TRBJ1-2	-	CAISDQGVGYTF	TGTGCCATCAGTGACCAGGGCGTGGGCTACACCTTC
-	TRBV9	TRBJ2-3	-	CASSPHAGTDTQYF	TGTGCCAGCAGCCCCCACGCGGGCACAGATACGCAGTATTTT
-	TRBV18	TRBJ2-7	many	CASSRGRQSYEQYF	TGTGCCAGCTCCCGGGGTCGGCAATCCTACGAGCAGTACTTC
-	TRBV4-2	TRBJ2-1	-	CASSQADRYNEQFF	TGTGCCAGCAGCCAAGCAGACAGGTACAATGAGCAGTTCTTC
TRBD2	TRBV5-1	TRBJ2-2	-	CASSSSSGNTGELFF	TGCGCCAGCAGCTCATCTAGCGGGAACACCGGGGAGCTGTTTTTT
-	TRBV11-3	TRBJ2-1	-	CASSTRQRAYNEQFF	TGTGCCAGCAGCACCAGACAGAGAGCCTACAATGAGCAGTTCTTC
TRBD1	TRBV18	TRBJ1-2	-	CASSPSGQGDYGYTF	TGTGCCAGCTCACCAAGTGGACAGGGGGACTATGGCTACACCTTC
-	TRBV2	TRBJ1-5	-	CASSLQYSNQPQHF	TGTGCCAGCAGCCTTCAGTATAGCAATCAGCCCCAGCATTTT
TRBD2	TRBV5-4	TRBJ2-1	-	CASSTSGSWGEQFF	TGTGCCAGCAGTACTAGCGGGTCGTGGGGTGAGCAGTTCTTC
-	TRBV5-1	TRBJ2-5	-	CASSFTGVTGRQETQYF	TGCGCCAGCAGCTTCACCGGGGTAACGGGTCGACAAGAGACCCAGTACTTC